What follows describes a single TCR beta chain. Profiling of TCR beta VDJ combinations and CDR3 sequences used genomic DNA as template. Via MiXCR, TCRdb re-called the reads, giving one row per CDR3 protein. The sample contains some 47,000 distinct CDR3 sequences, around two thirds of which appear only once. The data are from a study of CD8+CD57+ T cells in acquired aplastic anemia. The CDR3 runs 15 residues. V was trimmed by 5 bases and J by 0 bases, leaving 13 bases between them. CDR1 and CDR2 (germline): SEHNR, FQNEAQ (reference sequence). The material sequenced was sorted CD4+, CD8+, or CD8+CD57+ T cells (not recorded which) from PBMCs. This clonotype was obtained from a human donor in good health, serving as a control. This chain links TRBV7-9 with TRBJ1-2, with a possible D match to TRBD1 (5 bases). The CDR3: CASSQQTVANYGYTF. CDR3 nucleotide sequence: TGTGCCAGCAGCCAACAGACAGTAGCTAACTATGGCTACACCTTC.